Only one count was recorded for the clone carrying this TCR beta chain. Its antigen remains unknown. CDR1 is MNHNS, CDR2 SASEGT, per germline. The ends were cut back, 5 bases at V and 5 bases at J, with 9 bases in the middle. This CDR3 has 12 residues. Sequencing of cultured CD4+ T cell DNA used the Oncomine TCR Beta short-read assay. TCRdb passed the PCR reads through MiXCR, listing each CDR3 protein once. The sample has 5,000 to 7,500 distinct CDR3 sequences, less than 40% seen once. The data were obtained in a study of vaccination and CD4 T cells after COVID-19. Study details: Samples taken post-COVID came a median around 100 days after diagnosis, ranging from 35 to 161. The authors gave control cultures a CEFX pool, an HIV-1 Nef pool, or no peptide.

Broader study findings: Data came from relatively few convalescent patients and lacked early post-infection timepoints.

As to treatment: approximately 9-day PBMC culture with coronavirus spike peptide pools or control peptides (ViraFEST assay). Following culture for about 9 days, CD4+ T cells were isolated by negative selection. This receptor was obtained from a human donor who had recovered from COVID-19. The chain is built from TRBV6-1 and TRBJ1-2; weak D call: TRBD1 (6 bases). Sample: CD4+ T cells from blood, cultured in vitro, taken after SARS-CoV-2 vaccination. CDR3: CASSPQGYGYTF. DNA of the CDR3: TGTGCCAGCAGTCCTCAGGGGTATGGCTACACCTTC.